The 9 T cell receptor beta chains presented below share a single source sample, sequenced in a study of Ad26.COV2.S vaccination and SARS-CoV-2 variants (dated by TCRdb to the early 2020s). Library preparation was by the immunoSEQ multiplex PCR assay. TCRdb limited this immuneACCESS table to in-frame rearrangements with V and J called. A share of clones is missing; checked studies link under half to unresolved V genes, and the rest is unexplained. This sample is represented by about 400,000 clones; around 89% of them were singletons. The ten biggest clones cover around 2% of the sample. The treatment or condition label on this specimen signifies: around 19 received Ad26.COV2.S at low or high dose, single or two shots; 5 received placebo; per-sample allocation not given. Repertoires of vaccine and placebo recipients were sequenced from samples taken on day 63 after the first injection. Sequences were derived from peripheral blood, sampled in a trial of Ad26.COV2.S vaccine versus placebo. The source is a person between 18 and 65 years old who received the Ad26.COV2.S COVID-19 vaccine or a placebo.

This rearrangement joins TRBV10-3 to TRBJ2-1, with TRBD2 matching over 11 bases. Germline loops: CDR1 ENHRY, CDR2 SYGVKD. CDR3 length equals 16 residues. The V segment lost 6 bases and the J segment 8 bases; nucleotides outside the gene matches: 12. The CDR3 sequence is CAISLTSGAPMYEQFF. DNA of the CDR3: TGTGCCATCAGCTTGACTAGCGGGGCCCCTATGTATGAGCAGTTCTTC.

V gene TRBV14 combines with J gene TRBJ2-1, with D unclear. Germline-derived CDR1 and CDR2 are SGHDN and FVKESK. This CDR3 region has 14 residues. V was trimmed by 2 bases and J by 4 bases, leaving 9 bases between them. CDR3 amino acids: CASSQREWYNEQFF. CDR3 sequence (DNA): TGTGCCAGCAGCCAAAGGGAATGGTACAATGAGCAGTTCTTC.

V usage is TRBV7-9 and J usage is TRBJ2-3, with 7 bases matching TRBD2. There are 14 residues in the CDR3. V was pared by 2 bases and J by 13 bases, with 12 bases of the junction left unmatched. Looked up from germline, CDR1 is SEHNR and CDR2 is FQNEAQ (reference sequence). CDR3 region: CASSLFGDYQAEYF. CDR3 sequence (DNA): TGTGCCAGCAGCTTATTCGGGGACTACCAGGCCGAGTATTTT.

The CDR3 is CATSRDLGATPNYGYTF. In DNA form, the CDR3 reads TGTGCCACCAGCAGAGATTTAGGGGCAACCCCGAATTATGGCTACACCTTC. This chain joins TRBV15 and TRBJ1-2, with D maybe TRBD1 (5 bases). This CDR3 contains 17 residues. Germline lookup yields CDR1 LNHNV and CDR2 YYDKDF (reference sequence). Trimming removed 0 bases from V and 5 bases from J, with 19 bases in between.

A single count supports this clone. The chain is built from TRBV2 and TRBJ2-5; D uncertain. The V gene's germline CDR1 is SNHLY and CDR2 FYNNEI. The V and J ends lost 0 bases and 7 bases respectively, with 6 bases between them. This CDR3 contains 12 residues. CDR3 in DNA: TGTGCCAGCAGTGAAGCCGGCTGGACCCAGTACTTC. Residues: CASSEAGWTQYF.

This clone was detected once. The rearrangement links TRBV10-2 to TRBJ2-5; TRBD2 matches at 14 bases. Germline V gene sequence: CDR1 WSHSY, CDR2 SAAADI. The CDR3 covers 14 residues. The junction had 5 bases not matched to a gene; V was cut back by 10 bases and J by 4 bases. The CDR3 protein is CAKGLAGEGETQYF. The CDR3 DNA reads TGCGCCAAGGGACTAGCGGGAGAGGGAGAGACCCAGTACTTC.

The chain recombines TRBV30 with TRBJ2-2; the match to TRBD1 covers 8 bases. Trimming removed 1 base from V and 3 bases from J; junction bases left unmatched: 7. Germline V gene sequence: CDR1 GTSNPN, CDR2 SVGIG (reference sequence). The CDR3 consists of 16 residues. CDR3 loop: CAWSARGQLDTGELFF. The CDR3, as DNA: TGTGCCTGGAGTGCCAGGGGGCAGTTAGACACCGGGGAGCTGTTTTTT.

V gene TRBV19 combines with J gene TRBJ2-1; 7 nucleotides line up with TRBD1. J gave up 1 base and V 6 bases, and 6 bases lay outside the gene matches. Per germline, CDR1 LNHDA and CDR2 SQIVND (reference sequence). CDR3 length: 15 residues. The CDR3 here is CASSQDRSSYNEQFF. DNA of the CDR3: TGTGCCAGTAGCCAGGACAGGAGTTCCTACAATGAGCAGTTCTTC. Variable domain in full (rest from reference TRBV19 and TRBJ2-1): DGGITQSPKYLFRKEGQNVTLSCEQNLNHDAMYWYRQDPGQGLRLIYYSQIVNDFQKGDIAEGYSVSREKKESFPLTVTSAQKNPTAFYLCASSQDRSSYNEQFFGPGTRLTVL.

The chain joins TRBV19 to TRBJ2-5; the match to TRBD1 covers 7 bases. There are 19 residues in the CDR3. CDR1 and CDR2 (germline): LNHDA, SQIVND (reference sequence). Unmatched junction bases numbered 15, after V lost 1 base and J lost 1 base. This CDR3 reads CASSIAVRPRDRLQETQYF. CDR3 DNA sequence: TGTGCCAGTAGTATAGCCGTAAGGCCTCGGGACAGACTCCAAGAGACCCAGTACTTC.